These T cell receptor beta chains were read from a single sample in a study of Ad26.COV2.S vaccination and SARS-CoV-2 variants. Sequencing was performed with immunoSEQ multiplex PCR; in TCRdb, only in-frame clones are kept and a portion is missing. The sample includes hundreds of thousands of clones, approximately 90% seen only once; the top ten take 1.5% to 2%. The sequences come from peripheral blood, collected in a trial of Ad26.COV2.S vaccine versus placebo. The origin of the receptors is a person aged 18 to 65 who received the Ad26.COV2.S COVID-19 vaccine or a placebo. The CDR3 runs from the conserved cysteine through the conserved F or W.

>TRBV11-2|TRBJ1-6
CASNPGVGQSNSPLHF
>TRBV7-2|TRBJ1-5
CASSVGLNQPQHF
>TRBV2|TRBJ2-1
CASSEYSGGAAEQFF
>TRBV27|TRBJ1-2
CASSLRGQGFGYTF
>TRBV27|TRBJ2-7
CASSLNRDYYEQYF
>TRBV7-2|TRBJ2-7
CASTPDLNYEQYF
>TRBV5-4|TRBJ2-5
CASSLGGNQETQYF
>TRBV7-2|TRBJ2-3
CASSLQAGGTDTQYF
>TRBV2|TRBJ1-2
CASTTDRRSNYGYTF
>TRBV18|TRBJ2-1
CASSQLAAAYNEQFF
>TRBV15|TRBJ1-1
CATSSHTGNEAFF
>TRBV5-8|TRBJ2-3
CASSPRWGEVTDTQYF
>TRBV28|TRBJ1-1
CASSLRQGPNTEAFF
>TRBV6-6|TRBJ1-1
CASSSRPTWNTEAFF
>TRBV27|TRBJ2-7
CASSFSPLPAFYEQYF
>TRBV7-2|TRBJ2-3
CASSLHRSSSTDTQYF
>TRBV19|TRBJ1-1
CASSIGTQGNTEAFF
>TRBV5-1|TRBJ2-1
CASSPSGGARYEQFF
>TRBV20-1|TRBJ2-1
CSASAGGIYNEQFF